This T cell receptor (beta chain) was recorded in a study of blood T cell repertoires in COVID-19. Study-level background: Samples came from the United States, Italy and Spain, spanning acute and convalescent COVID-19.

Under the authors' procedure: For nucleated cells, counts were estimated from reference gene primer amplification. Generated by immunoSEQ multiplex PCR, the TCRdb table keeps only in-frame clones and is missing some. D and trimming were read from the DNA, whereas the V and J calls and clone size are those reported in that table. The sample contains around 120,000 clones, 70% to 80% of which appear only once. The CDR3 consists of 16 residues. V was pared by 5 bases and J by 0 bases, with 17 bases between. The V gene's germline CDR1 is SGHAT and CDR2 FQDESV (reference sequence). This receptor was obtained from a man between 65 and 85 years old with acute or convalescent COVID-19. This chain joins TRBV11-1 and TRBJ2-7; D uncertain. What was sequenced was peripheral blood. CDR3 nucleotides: TGTGCCAGCAGCGTAGGAAGAGAAAGGAGCTCCTACGAGCAGTACTTC. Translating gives CASSVGRERSSYEQYF.